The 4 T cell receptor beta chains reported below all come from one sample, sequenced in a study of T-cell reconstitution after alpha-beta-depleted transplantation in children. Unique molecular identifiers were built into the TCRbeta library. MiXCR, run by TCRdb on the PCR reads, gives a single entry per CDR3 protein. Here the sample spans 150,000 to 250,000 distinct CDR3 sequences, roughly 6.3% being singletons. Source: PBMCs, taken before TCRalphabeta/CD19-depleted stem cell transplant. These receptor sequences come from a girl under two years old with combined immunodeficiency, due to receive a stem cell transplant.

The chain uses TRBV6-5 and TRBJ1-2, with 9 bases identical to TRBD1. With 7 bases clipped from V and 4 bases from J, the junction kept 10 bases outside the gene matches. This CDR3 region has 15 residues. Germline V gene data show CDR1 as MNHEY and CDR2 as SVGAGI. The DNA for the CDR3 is TGTGCCAGCAAAACCGGACAGGGGACTCTCTATGGCTACACCTTC. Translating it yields CASKTGQGTLYGYTF.

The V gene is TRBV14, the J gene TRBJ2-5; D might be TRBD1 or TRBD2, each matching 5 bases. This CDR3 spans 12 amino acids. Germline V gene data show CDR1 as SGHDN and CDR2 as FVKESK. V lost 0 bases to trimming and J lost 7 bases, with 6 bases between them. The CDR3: CASSQEGVTQYF. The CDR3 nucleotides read TGTGCCAGCAGCCAAGAGGGGGTGACCCAGTACTTC.

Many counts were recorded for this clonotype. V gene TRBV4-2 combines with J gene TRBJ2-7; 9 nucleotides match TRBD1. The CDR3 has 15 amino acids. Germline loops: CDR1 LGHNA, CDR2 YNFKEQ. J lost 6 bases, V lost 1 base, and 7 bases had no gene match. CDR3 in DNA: TGTGCCAGCAGCCAAGCGAGGGACAGGGCCACCGAGCAGTACTTC. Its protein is CASSQARDRATEQYF.

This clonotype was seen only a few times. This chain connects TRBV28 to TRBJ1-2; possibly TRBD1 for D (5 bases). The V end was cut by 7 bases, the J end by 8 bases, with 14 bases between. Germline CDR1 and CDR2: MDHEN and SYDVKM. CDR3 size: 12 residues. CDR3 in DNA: TGTGCCAGCAAGCCCCAGGGAGTAGGCTACACCTTC. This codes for CASKPQGVGYTF.